Listed below are T cell receptor beta chains from one sample, sequenced in a study of CXCR3-negative and CXCR3-positive naive CD8 T cells. TCRdb re-called the 5' RACE reads, yielding one record per CDR3 amino acid sequence without DNA. This repertoire comprises about 130,000 distinct CDR3 sequences; its ten largest clones make up 0.45% to 0.6%. The source material was naive CXCR3- CD8+ T cells from blood. The receptors shown here come from a human donor in good health. Some clones in this sample may be carry-over from other donors' samples. The CDR3 runs from the conserved cysteine through the conserved F or W. Each record gives: J gene, V gene, CDR3 protein.

J gene: TRBJ2-7; V gene: TRBV9; CDR3 protein: CASSVVGQGTTLHEQYF
J gene: TRBJ1-5; V gene: TRBV7-7; CDR3 protein: CASSPDRTNNQPQHF
J gene: TRBJ1-2; V gene: TRBV5-5; CDR3 protein: CASSSGQEIYGYTF
J gene: TRBJ2-1; V gene: TRBV29-1; CDR3 protein: CSVEDSGRAYNEQFF
J gene: TRBJ2-7; V gene: TRBV27; CDR3 protein: CASSLLGAGGGLYEQYF
J gene: TRBJ2-7; V gene: TRBV5-1; CDR3 protein: CASSPGVNTYEQYF
J gene: TRBJ1-1; V gene: TRBV6-6; CDR3 protein: CASSYGTEAFF
J gene: TRBJ1-2; V gene: TRBV3-1; CDR3 protein: CASSQVLYGYTF
J gene: TRBJ2-3; V gene: TRBV29-1; CDR3 protein: CSVGGVRDRQSDTQYF
J gene: TRBJ1-2; V gene: TRBV28; CDR3 protein: CASRITRDRGINYGYTF
J gene: TRBJ2-3; V gene: TRBV7-6; CDR3 protein: CASSHSSQLTDTQYF
J gene: TRBJ2-3; V gene: TRBV28; CDR3 protein: CASSSRTRAVFGDTQYF
J gene: TRBJ2-3; V gene: TRBV4-3; CDR3 protein: CASSQDGSLDTQYF
J gene: TRBJ1-1; V gene: TRBV19; CDR3 protein: CASRSLDGITEAFF
J gene: TRBJ2-1; V gene: TRBV3-1; CDR3 protein: CASSQIGLEYYNEQFF
J gene: TRBJ2-3; V gene: TRBV5-1; CDR3 protein: CASSLVGVDTDTQYF
J gene: TRBJ2-1; V gene: TRBV7-2; CDR3 protein: CASSLDQGPYNEQFF
J gene: TRBJ1-2; V gene: TRBV15; CDR3 protein: CATSELRDRGQEGYTF
J gene: TRBJ2-5; V gene: TRBV11-1; CDR3 protein: CASSERTDGETQYF
J gene: TRBJ2-2; V gene: TRBV29-1; CDR3 protein: CSATGNTGELFF
J gene: TRBJ2-3; V gene: TRBV5-1; CDR3 protein: CASTSLEGGGPDTQYF
J gene: TRBJ2-7; V gene: TRBV7-9; CDR3 protein: CASSSSFSALVYEQYF
J gene: TRBJ2-1; V gene: TRBV20-1; CDR3 protein: CSAREDSSYNEQFF
J gene: TRBJ1-5; V gene: TRBV15; CDR3 protein: CATSTRDRVGNQPQHF
J gene: TRBJ2-2; V gene: TRBV5-1; CDR3 protein: CASSLVVQNWSGELFF
J gene: TRBJ2-1; V gene: TRBV20-1; CDR3 protein: CSASGLGIEQFF
J gene: TRBJ1-1; V gene: TRBV29-1; CDR3 protein: CSVEEDGTEAFF
J gene: TRBJ1-2; V gene: TRBV6-6; CDR3 protein: CASSYSRFIGSGHYGYTF
J gene: TRBJ1-1; V gene: TRBV7-9; CDR3 protein: CASSREGQGGSGAFF
J gene: TRBJ2-7; V gene: TRBV4-1; CDR3 protein: CASSQEPGVSGEQYF
J gene: TRBJ2-5; V gene: TRBV3-1; CDR3 protein: CASSQVSTGEYQETQYF
J gene: TRBJ2-1; V gene: TRBV14; CDR3 protein: CASSRPGLAGALSYNEQFF
J gene: TRBJ1-6; V gene: TRBV7-6; CDR3 protein: CASSFPISYNSPLHF
J gene: TRBJ2-2; V gene: TRBV14; CDR3 protein: CASSQDRQGADTGELFF
J gene: TRBJ2-1; V gene: TRBV7-9; CDR3 protein: CASSLGSWNDNEQFF
J gene: TRBJ2-3; V gene: TRBV4-3; CDR3 protein: CASSQAGADTQYF
J gene: TRBJ2-5; V gene: TRBV4-3; CDR3 protein: CASSQGSTDGGPQYF
J gene: TRBJ2-1; V gene: TRBV7-9; CDR3 protein: CASSQGTSGYNEQFF
J gene: TRBJ2-7; V gene: TRBV11-2; CDR3 protein: CASSLVFGPSGEQYF
J gene: TRBJ2-7; V gene: TRBV10-3; CDR3 protein: CAISESRGAEAYEQYF
J gene: TRBJ2-1; V gene: TRBV5-1; CDR3 protein: CASKRGINEQFF
J gene: TRBJ2-7; V gene: TRBV20-1; CDR3 protein: CSARSLEGISYEQYF
J gene: TRBJ2-3; V gene: TRBV7-2; CDR3 protein: CASSLERGLAGGLPHGTQYF
J gene: TRBJ2-7; V gene: TRBV7-9; CDR3 protein: CASSWTGTQYF
J gene: TRBJ2-3; V gene: TRBV10-2; CDR3 protein: CASSEGRGDTQYF
J gene: TRBJ2-7; V gene: TRBV28; CDR3 protein: CASSLLGDSSYEQYF
J gene: TRBJ2-7; V gene: TRBV5-4; CDR3 protein: CASSPQEPSYEQYF
J gene: TRBJ2-7; V gene: TRBV5-6; CDR3 protein: CASSSNLRDSREQYF
J gene: TRBJ2-5; V gene: TRBV12-3/TRBV12-4; CDR3 protein: CASSPPANQETQYF
J gene: TRBJ2-2; V gene: TRBV4-3; CDR3 protein: CASSHFSGRANTGELFF
J gene: TRBJ1-3; V gene: TRBV2; CDR3 protein: CASRGPPWGRNTIYF
J gene: TRBJ1-1; V gene: TRBV25-1; CDR3 protein: CASSAQQGQNTEAFF
J gene: TRBJ2-2; V gene: TRBV7-3; CDR3 protein: CASSLSGTNTGELFF